A single sample gave rise to the 27 T cell receptor beta chains below, sequenced in a study of T cell repertoires in cytomegalovirus infection. These receptors have no known antigen. TCRdb re-derived calls from the reads in MiXCR, one entry per CDR3 protein. The sample has around 710,000 distinct CDR3 sequences; roughly 29% are singletons. Specimen: cultured CD8+ T cells from PBMCs, collected from culture after CMV antigen stimulation. These receptors originate from a human donor in good health (CMV status not recorded). Some clones in this sample may be carry-over from other donors' samples.

This sequence joins TRBV19 and TRBJ2-1, with D possibly being TRBD2 (6 bases). Germline V lookup: CDR1 LNHDA, CDR2 SQIVND (reference sequence). The ends were cut back, 9 bases at V and 6 bases at J, with 18 bases in the middle. The CDR3 length is 14 residues. The CDR3 is CASSAEGTPNEQFF. CDR3 in DNA: TGTGCCAGCAGCGCAGAGGGGACTCCCAATGAGCAGTTCTTC.

This clonotype has at least ten counts. The chain couples TRBV7-9 to TRBJ1-2; 8 bases are a match to TRBD1. The CDR3 totals 16 residues. The V and J ends lost 1 base and 8 bases, in that order; junction bases with no gene match: 12. Germline V gene sequence: CDR1 SEHNR, CDR2 FQNEAQ (reference sequence). The CDR3 spells CASSLEDRGPGRGYTF. In DNA, the CDR3 is TGTGCCAGCAGCTTAGAAGACAGGGGACCTGGGAGAGGCTACACCTTC.

This clonotype has more than one count but fewer than ten. The V gene is TRBV6-5, the J gene TRBJ1-1, with 10 bases identical to TRBD1. This CDR3 contains 13 residues. The V gene end was trimmed by 2 bases and the J gene end by 13 bases; junction bases not matched to a gene: 7. Germline CDR1 is MNHEY and CDR2 is SVGAGI. The CDR3: CASSYTLGTGDFF. In nucleotides, the CDR3 is TGTGCCAGCAGTTACACGCTGGGGACAGGGGATTTCTTT.

This clonotype was recorded a few times. V gene TRBV2 combines with J gene TRBJ2-2; D is possibly TRBD1 or TRBD2 (6 bases each). There are 13 residues in the CDR3. Germline CDR1 is SNHLY and CDR2 is FYNNEI. V lost 6 bases and J 4 bases, leaving 9 bases between the germline ends. The CDR3 loop reads CASRGGGTGELFF. CDR3 sequence (DNA): TGTGCCAGCAGAGGGGGAGGCACCGGGGAGCTGTTTTTT.

The chain recombines TRBV20-1 with TRBJ2-7, with D perhaps matching TRBD1 (7 bases). The CDR3 sequence is 15 residues long. Trimming removed 4 bases at V and 2 bases at J, with 18 bases between. Germline CDR1 DFQATT, CDR2 SNEGSKA (reference sequence). Here the CDR3 DNA reads TGCAGTGCTATTGACAGGGAGGTAAGCCCCTACGAGCAGTACGTC. This sequence encodes CSAIDREVSPYEQYV.

The chain uses TRBV5-5 and TRBJ1-1; D gene ambiguous. Germline CDR1 reads SGHKS; CDR2 reads YYEKEE (reference sequence). The V end was cut by 4 bases, the J end by 6 bases, with 10 bases between. The length of the CDR3 is 12 residues. The CDR3 DNA sequence: TGTGCCAGCAGCGAGGACTCCCCTGAAGCTTTCTTT. This translates into CASSEDSPEAFF. Supplemented by reference TRBV5-5 and TRBJ1-1, the full variable domain reads DAGVTQSPTHLIKTRGQQVTLRCSPISGHKSVSWYQQVLGQGPQFIFQYYEKEERGRGNFPDRFSARQFPNYSSELNVNALLLGDSALYLCASSEDSPEAFFGQGTRLTVV.

This clonotype appeared many times. The V call is TRBV6-6, the J call TRBJ1-1, with 10 bases lining up with TRBD1. Germline V gene lookup returns CDR1 MNHNY and CDR2 SVGAGI (reference sequence). J was trimmed by 4 bases and V by 2 bases; bases with no gene match: 4. CDR3 length equals 15 residues. CDR3 sequence reads: CASSYGQGGGTEAFF. The CDR3 DNA sequence: TGTGCCAGCAGTTACGGACAGGGGGGCGGCACTGAAGCTTTCTTT.

Only a few counts were recorded for this clonotype. The chain employs TRBV7-8 and TRBJ2-1, with TRBD1 matching 8 bases. After removal of 1 base from V and 9 bases from J, the junction contained 5 bases not matched to a gene. Germline V gene lookup returns CDR1 SGHVS and CDR2 FQNEAQ. The CDR3 covers 14 residues. In DNA form, the CDR3 reads TGTGCCAGCAGCTTAGTTCAGGGGGCAGGTGAGCAGTTCTTC. It codes for CASSLVQGAGEQFF.

This clonotype was seen just once. The V call is TRBV29-1, the J call TRBJ1-2, with 9 bases matching TRBD1. The CDR3 consists of 12 residues. Germline V gene data show CDR1 as SQVTM and CDR2 as ANQGSEA. With 7 bases clipped from V and 8 bases from J, the junction kept 8 bases outside the gene matches. The CDR3 protein is CSALPDRGGYTF. In nucleotides, the CDR3 is TGCAGCGCACTCCCGGACAGGGGCGGCTACACCTTC. The full variable domain, in which reference TRBV29-1 and TRBJ1-2 provide the parts outside the CDR3, is SAVISQKPSRDICQRGTSLTIQCQVDSQVTMMFWYRQQPGQSLTLIATANQGSEATYESGFVIDKFPISRPNLTFSTLTVSNMSPEDSSIYLCSALPDRGGYTFGSGTRLTVV.

This clonotype has more than one count but fewer than ten. The chain combines TRBV6-6 with TRBJ2-1, with 10 positions matching TRBD1. The CDR3 loop spans 17 amino acids. Germline V CDR1 and CDR2: MNHNY, SVGAGI (reference sequence). Trimming removed 2 bases from V and 3 bases from J; junction bases left unmatched: 7. The CDR3 sequence: CASSYPLTGGSYNEQFF. CDR3 sequence (DNA): TGTGCCAGCAGTTACCCTTTGACAGGGGGCAGCTACAATGAGCAGTTCTTC.

CDR3 DNA sequence: TGTGCCAGCAGTTTCGGTCCCGGGGCGCGTGAAGCTTTCTTT. Its translation is CASSFGPGAREAFF. The chain uses TRBV28 and TRBJ1-1, with D possibly matching TRBD1 (5 bases). The germline CDR1 and CDR2 sequences are MDHEN and SYDVKM. V lost 3 bases to trimming and J lost 7 bases, with 15 bases between them. CDR3 size: 14 residues.

This clonotype appeared a few times. V and J are TRBV27 and TRBJ1-1; TRBD1 might be the D (6 bases). Between the trimmed V and J ends, which lost 0 bases and 3 bases, there was a span of 11 bases. The CDR3 length is 15 residues. Per the germline V gene, CDR1 is MNHEY and CDR2 is SMNVEV (reference sequence). CDR3 region: CASSLSTGWDTEAFF. CDR3 nucleotide sequence: TGTGCCAGCAGTTTATCTACAGGGTGGGACACTGAAGCTTTCTTT.

This clonotype was observed a handful of times. The chain carries TRBV10-3 and TRBJ1-3; D possibly corresponds to TRBD1 (6 bases). CDR3 length: 20 amino acids. V was pared by 6 bases and J by 0 bases, with 27 bases between. In germline, CDR1 is ENHRY, CDR2 SYGVKD. The DNA for the CDR3 is TGTGCCATCAGGGACAGAGTAAGGGCGGACCGCAGGAGCTCTGGAAACACCATATATTTT. Amino acids: CAIRDRVRADRRSSGNTIYF.

The chain has TRBV7-9 and TRBJ1-2; TRBD1 matches 7 bases. V lost 6 bases to trimming and J lost 2 bases; unmatched junction nucleotides: 9. The CDR3 loop spans 15 amino acids. Germline V CDR1 and CDR2: SEHNR, FQNEAQ (reference sequence). CDR3 nucleotide sequence: TGTGCCAGCAGACATACAACAGGGGAAAACTATGGCTACACCTTC. This translates into CASRHTTGENYGYTF.

This clonotype was seen a handful of times. The rearrangement joins TRBV12-5 to TRBJ2-7; D might be TRBD1 (5 bases). Trimming left V 3 bases short and J 5 bases short, with 8 bases between. This CDR3 spans 12 amino acids. Germline lookup yields CDR1 LGHNT and CDR2 FRNRAP. The CDR3 DNA reads as TGTGCTAGTGGTTTAGGGGAAAACGAGCAGTACTTC. Its protein is CASGLGENEQYF. Filled out from reference TRBV12-5 and TRBJ2-7, the complete variable domain reads DARVTQTPRHKVTEMGQEVTMRCQPILGHNTVFWYRQTMMQGLELLAYFRNRAPLDDSGMPKDRFSAEMPDATLATLKIQPSEPRDSAVYFCASGLGENEQYFGPGTRLTVT.

This clonotype showed up many times. The chain carries TRBV7-9 and TRBJ2-1, with D unresolved. The V gene's germline CDR1 is SEHNR and CDR2 FQNEAQ (reference sequence). The V end was cut by 3 bases, the J end by 2 bases, with 8 bases between. The CDR3 totals 14 residues. The CDR3 loop reads CASSFPYTYNEQFF. The DNA of the CDR3 is TGTGCCAGCAGCTTCCCGTACACCTACAATGAGCAGTTCTTC. Based on the CDR3 plus reference TRBV7-9 and TRBJ2-1, the full variable domain is DTGVSQNPRHKITKRGQNVTFRCDPISEHNRLYWYRQTLGQGPEFLTYFQNEAQLEKSRLLSDRFSAERPKGSFSTLEIQRTEQGDSAMYLCASSFPYTYNEQFFGPGTRLTVL.

This clonotype was found a few times. This chain connects TRBV14 to TRBJ2-2; no reliable D call. This CDR3 is 13 amino acids long. The V end was cut by 4 bases, the J end by 5 bases, with 8 bases between. Germline CDR1 is SGHDN and CDR2 is FVKESK. The DNA for the CDR3 is TGTGCCAGCAGCCCTTACAATACCGGGGAGCTGTTTTTT. It yields the protein CASSPYNTGELFF.

In its sample, this clonotype was seen once. V is TRBV5-4 and J is TRBJ2-5, with 10 bases aligning to TRBD2. The CDR3 spans 15 residues. V lost 4 bases to trimming and J lost 0 bases; unmatched junction nucleotides: 3. Germline CDR1 reads SGHNT; CDR2 reads YYREEE (reference sequence). CDR3 sequence: CASSLAGENQETQYF. DNA of the CDR3: TGTGCCAGCAGCCTAGCGGGGGAAAACCAAGAGACCCAGTACTTC. The variable domain in full, completed from reference TRBV5-4 and TRBJ2-5, reads ETGVTQSPTHLIKTRGQQVTLRCSSQSGHNTVSWYQQALGQGPQFIFQYYREEENGRGNFPPRFSGLQFPNYSSELNVNALELDDSALYLCASSLAGENQETQYFGPGTRLLVL.

About this clonotype itself: Being one base from a much bigger clone, this may be a read error. The V call is TRBV7-8, the J call TRBJ2-4; D could derive from TRBD1 or TRBD2 (5 bases each). The CDR3 is 13 amino acids. Germline lookup yields CDR1 SGHVS and CDR2 FQNEAQ. CDR3 nucleotide sequence: TGTGCCAGCAGCCCACGGACGGGGCAAATTCAGCACTTC. This gives the protein CASSPRTGQIQHF.

This clonotype has more than one count but fewer than ten. J is TRBJ1-1 and V is TRBV6-6; D is possibly TRBD1 (6 bases). The CDR3 is 20 amino acids. Germline V gene lookup returns CDR1 MNHNY and CDR2 SVGAGI (reference sequence). The germline V and J ends were trimmed by 0 bases and 0 bases, with 23 bases remaining between them. CDR3 amino acids: CASSYSPFQSDRLMNTEAFF. CDR3 sequence (DNA): TGTGCCAGCAGTTACTCACCCTTTCAATCTGACAGGCTAATGAACACTGAAGCTTTCTTT.

The rearrangement links TRBV6-1 to TRBJ2-3; 8 bases align to TRBD1. CDR1 MNHNS and CDR2 SASEGT come from the germline V gene. The CDR3 contains 17 residues. Losses at the gene ends were 1 base for V and 0 bases for J; bases not matched to a gene: 6. The CDR3 protein is CASSEDGQGPSTDTQYF. CDR3 DNA sequence: TGTGCCAGCAGTGAAGATGGACAGGGCCCTAGCACAGATACGCAGTATTTT.

This chain joins TRBV11-2 and TRBJ2-1, with D unresolved. Germline V CDR1 and CDR2: SGHAT, FQNNGV. This CDR3 region has 13 residues. Trimming cost V 4 bases and J 12 bases, with 16 bases left between them. CDR3 loop: CASSSMSYPGQFF. CDR3 sequence (DNA): TGTGCCAGCAGCTCGATGTCCTACCCCGGGCAGTTCTTC. The full variable domain, with the rest looked up from reference TRBV11-2 and TRBJ2-1, is EAGVAQSPRYKIIEKRQSVAFWCNPISGHATLYWYQQILGQGPKLLIQFQNNGVVDDSQLPKDRFSAERLKGVDSTLKIQPAKLEDSAVYLCASSSMSYPGQFFGPGTRLTVL.

The V call is TRBV15, the J call TRBJ2-2, with D tentatively TRBD2 (6 bases). The V gene's germline CDR1 is LNHNV and CDR2 YYDKDF (reference sequence). The CDR3 spans 14 residues. V dropped 1 base and J dropped 3 bases, with 6 bases sitting between them. The CDR3 bases are TGTGCCACCAGCAGAGGCGGGGACACCGGGGAGCTGTTTTTT. Translated, it gives CATSRGGDTGELFF.

The gene calls are TRBV5-4 and TRBJ2-5; 13 bases match TRBD2. With V trimmed by 4 bases and J by 2 bases, 5 bases remained unmatched. CDR3 length: 16 amino acids. The V gene's germline CDR1 is SGHNT and CDR2 YYREEE (reference sequence). This chain's CDR3 is CASSEGLAGRQETQYF. The CDR3 DNA is TGTGCCAGCAGCGAGGGACTAGCGGGACGACAAGAGACCCAGTACTTC.

V and J are TRBV6-4 and TRBJ2-1; 9 nucleotides agree with TRBD2. Germline values: CDR1 MRHNA, CDR2 SNTAGT. The CDR3 consists of 15 residues. V was clipped by 2 bases and J by 6 bases; unmatched bases: 5. As DNA, the CDR3 is TGTGCCAGCAGTGACGGCGGGGGGGCGGGCAATGAGCAGTTCTTC. Its translation is CASSDGGGAGNEQFF.

This chain joins TRBV9 and TRBJ2-3, with D perhaps TRBD1 or TRBD2 (6 bases each). Trimming stripped 6 bases from V and 2 bases from J, with 13 bases between. This CDR3 has 14 residues. CDR1 is SGDLS and CDR2 is YYNGEE in the germline V gene. The chain's CDR3 is CASNRGRDTDTQYF. In nucleotides, the CDR3 is TGTGCCAGCAACCGGGGGCGGGACACAGATACGCAGTATTTT.

This clonotype has only one observation. This chain joins TRBV13 and TRBJ1-3; 8 nucleotides match TRBD1. The CDR3 is 14 residues long. After removal of 3 bases from V and 9 bases from J, the junction contained 7 bases not matched to a gene. CDR1 and CDR2 from the germline V gene are PRHDT and FYEKMQ (reference sequence). The CDR3 sequence is CASSLDRASPTIYF. CDR3 coding DNA: TGTGCCAGCAGCTTGGACAGGGCGTCTCCCACCATATATTTT.